This T cell receptor beta chain was sequenced for a study of cytomegalovirus exposure and HLA in healthy donors. Overall study findings and caveats: According to a later analysis, TCR clusters from the first cohort tended to co-occur in the 120 or so validation repertoires. Specificity for CMV antigens was confirmed in vitro for a few of the CMV-associated chains. Researchers counted over 150 TCR beta chains as cytomegalovirus-associated.

Sequencing was performed with immunoSEQ multiplex PCR; in TCRdb, only in-frame clones are kept and a portion is missing. The table has about 220,000 clones, around nine tenths seen once; the top ten hold about 0.95%. The donors were members of the validation cohort, which comprised roughly 120 subjects and was separate from the first cohort of 666 subjects. Worth noting for this clone: The antigen remains unidentified.

This TCR derives from a woman aged 18 to 35 in good health and CMV-seronegative. The sample comprised PBMCs.

The CDR3 DNA is TGCGCCAGCAGCCCATTCACTAGCGGGAGAGGGAATGAGCAGTTCTTC. This codes for CASSPFTSGRGNEQFF. The gene calls are TRBV5-1 and TRBJ2-1; 11 nucleotides agree with TRBD2. V was clipped by 4 bases and J by 7 bases; unmatched bases: 10. CDR1 and CDR2 from the germline V gene are SGHRS and YFSETQ. The CDR3 covers 16 residues.